This T cell receptor (beta chain) derives from a study of shared clonotypes between healthy human individuals. Study-wide context: A couple of women and a few men aged 18 to 49 served as donors. Study-level results: The study drew on few donors, limiting represented genetic and exposure-history diversity. Clonotypes shared by all four sorted-subset donors had higher generation probabilities than non-shared clonotypes.

The CDR3 extends over 14 amino acids. Trimming left V 4 bases short and J 7 bases short, with 15 bases between. The germline gives CDR1 MNHEY, CDR2 SMNVEV (reference sequence). Investigators divided CD4+ cells into CD45RA+ naive and CD45RA-negative memory subsets. Data came from immunoSEQ multiplex PCR; TCRdb stores just in-frame clones and leaves some out. The sample has approximately 1,000,000 clones, approximately 78% seen once. This clone is a singleton in its sample. What it binds is not known. V usage is TRBV27 and J usage is TRBJ2-3; possibly TRBD2 for D (6 bases). The clonotype comes from a man between 18 and 29 years old in good health. Some clones in this sample may be carry-over from other donors' samples. The sample consisted of memory CD4+ T cells from PBMCs. The subset is: CD45RA-negative fraction. The CDR3 DNA sequence: TGTGCCAGCAGTTCCTCTTCACTAGCACATACGCAGTATTTT. Translation gives CASSSSSLAHTQYF.